This is a list of T cell receptor beta chains from one sample in a study of sequential checkpoint blockade in melanoma. TCRdb keeps only in-frame clones here, not all; method: immunoSEQ multiplex PCR. This table has 9,000 to 13,000 clones, around 30% appearing once. Sequencing used tumor tissue (inferred from file names), obtained from a patient given nivolumab and ipilimumab in sequence. The receptors originated from a human donor with melanoma. CDR3s include the opening cysteine and the closing phenylalanine or tryptophan. D genes are given only for firm matches. Some rows have no size entry. The others give once, few or many, or a class for an expanded clone.

>TRBJ1-3|TRBV4-1|few|15|-
CASSQDPISGNTIYF
TGCGCCAGCAGCCAAGATCCCATCTCTGGAAACACCATATATTTT
>TRBJ2-5|TRBV4-1|-|13|-
CASSQDSGETQYF
TGCGCCAGCAGCCAGGACTCGGGAGAGACCCAGTACTTC
>TRBJ1-5|TRBV6-8|-|15|-
CASSYAGGGDQPQHF
TGTGCCAGCAGTTACGCCGGCGGGGGAGATCAGCCCCAGCATTTT
>TRBJ1-4|TRBV23-1|few|15|-
CASSQDQTTNEKLFF
TGCGCCAGCAGCCAAGACCAGACAACTAATGAAAAACTGTTTTTT
>TRBJ2-7|TRBV6-8|few|13|-
CASSDSPFYEQYF
TGTGCCAGCAGTGACAGCCCCTTCTACGAGCAGTACTTC
>TRBJ2-7|TRBV5-1|-|16|TRBD1
CASSLAGTGASYEQYF
TGCGCCAGCAGCTTGGCTGGGACAGGGGCCTCCTACGAGCAGTACTTC
>TRBJ1-1|TRBV6-8|-|16|-
CASSSTGAGFGPQAFF
TGTGCCAGCAGTTCCACCGGTGCAGGGTTCGGCCCTCAAGCTTTCTTT
>TRBJ2-1|TRBV9|-|15|TRBD2
CASSASGSSYNEQFF
TGTGCCAGCAGCGCAAGCGGGAGCTCCTACAATGAGCAGTTCTTC
>TRBJ2-5|TRBV11-3|many|15|-
CASSRLLAQVETQYF
TGTGCCAGCAGCCGATTACTAGCACAAGTGGAGACCCAGTACTTC
>TRBJ2-7|TRBV28|-|18|TRBD1
CASSLELTLDRTTYEQYF
TGTGCCAGCAGTTTGGAATTGACCTTGGACAGGACCACCTACGAGCAGTACTTC
>TRBJ1-1|TRBV9|few|13|-
CASSVAGETEAFF
TGTGCCAGCAGCGTAGCGGGGGAGACTGAAGCTTTCTTT
>TRBJ2-2|TRBV10-2|-|16|-
CASSDFGGAQFGELFF
TGCGCCAGCAGTGACTTCGGCGGCGCCCAGTTTGGGGAGCTGTTTTTT
>TRBJ1-6|TRBV15|-|15|-
CATSRDPRFNSPLHF
TGTGCCACCAGCAGAGATCCCAGGTTTAATTCACCCCTCCACTTT
>TRBJ2-1|TRBV23-1|few|14|-
CASSQDSQYNEQFF
TGCGCCAGCAGCCAAGACAGCCAGTACAATGAGCAGTTCTTC
>TRBJ2-2|TRBV19|-|15|TRBD1
CASTQDRENTGELFF
TGTGCCAGTACCCAGGACAGGGAAAACACCGGGGAGCTGTTTTTT
>TRBJ2-7|TRBV6-8|-|12|TRBD1
CASSRTGNEQYF
TGTGCCAGCAGCCGGACAGGGAACGAGCAGTACTTC
>TRBJ1-5|TRBV6-8|-|14|-
CASSPGNSNQPQHF
TGTGCCAGCAGCCCAGGGAATAGCAATCAGCCCCAGCATTTT
>TRBJ2-2|TRBV4-1|few|18|-
CASKTTPGAAASTGELFF
TGCGCCAGCAAAACCACCCCCGGAGCCGCGGCGAGCACCGGGGAGCTGTTTTTT
>TRBJ2-7|TRBV6-8|few|13|-
CASSEWGITEQYF
TGTGCCAGCAGTGAGTGGGGCATAACCGAGCAGTACTTC
>TRBJ1-5|TRBV9|-|12|-
CASTYTGGAQHF
TGTGCCAGCACCTACACCGGGGGAGCCCAGCATTTT
>TRBJ1-5|TRBV6-8|-|15|-
CAAGQGYYSNQPQHF
TGTGCCGCGGGTCAGGGCTATTATAGCAATCAGCCCCAGCATTTT
>TRBJ1-2|TRBV11-1|few|15|-
CASSPRRGDNYGYTF
TGTGCCAGCAGCCCACGGAGGGGCGATAACTATGGCTACACCTTC
>TRBJ2-1|TRBV11-3|few|16|TRBD1
CASSLEQGSPYNEQFF
TGTGCCAGCAGCTTAGAACAGGGGAGCCCCTACAATGAGCAGTTCTTC
>TRBJ1-2|TRBV11-3|many|15|TRBD1
CASSPSGQGDYGYTF
TGTGCCAGCAGCCCTTCGGGACAGGGCGACTATGGCTACACCTTC